The rows below give T cell receptor beta chains drawn from one sample of a study of T-cell memory formation after mild COVID-19. Each CDR3 protein is one row after TCRdb ran MiXCR on the 5' RACE reads. The table lists about 140,000 distinct CDR3 sequences, roughly 13% of them singletons. The sequencing input was PBMCs or a T cell subset sorted from them (not recorded which). These receptors were taken from an adult woman who had mild COVID-19 (a few samples of this study predate the infection). Cell type and time point are not known. CDR3s include the opening cysteine and the closing phenylalanine or tryptophan. Fields, in order: J gene, clone size, CDR3 length, V gene, D gene, CDR3 DNA, CDR3 protein. The D gene is left open where the match is weak. Clone size is stated in some rows and not others, as once, few, many or a class when expanded.

TRBJ2-1	-	10	TRBV6-5	-	TGTGCCAGTGGGCAGAATGAGCAGTTCTTC	CASGQNEQFF
TRBJ2-1	few	16	TRBV10-3	TRBD2	TGTGCCATCAGATCCACTAGCGGGAGCTCCTACAATGAGCAGTTCTTC	CAIRSTSGSSYNEQFF
TRBJ2-7	-	15	TRBV7-6	-	TGTGCCAGCAGCCCACATATGGCTAGCACCTACGAGCAGTACTTC	CASSPHMASTYEQYF
TRBJ2-1	-	13	TRBV12-5	TRBD2	TGTGCTATGAGTAGCGGGAGCTCCAATGAGCAGTTCTTC	CAMSSGSSNEQFF
TRBJ2-3	-	16	TRBV7-9	TRBD2	TGTGCCAGCACCACGAGTCCTAGCGGGAGTACAGATACGCAGTATTTT	CASTTSPSGSTDTQYF
TRBJ2-7	-	16	TRBV5-1	TRBD1	TGCGCCAGCAGCTCCCTAGGACAGGGCAGCTCCTACGAGCAGTACTTC	CASSSLGQGSSYEQYF
TRBJ2-7	few	16	TRBV4-3	TRBD1	TGCGCCAGCAGCCAAAGCTGGACAGGGGAGTACTACGAGCAGTACTTC	CASSQSWTGEYYEQYF
TRBJ2-5	few	16	TRBV7-9	-	TGTGCCAGCAGCTTCCTTGAAGATTCCTTTTACGAGACCCAGTACTTC	CASSFLEDSFYETQYF
TRBJ2-3	-	17	TRBV24-1	TRBD1	TGTGCCACCAGTGACTCGACAGGGTTTGTAAGCACAGATACGCAGTATTTT	CATSDSTGFVSTDTQYF
TRBJ2-7	-	13	TRBV5-4	-	TGTGCCAGCAGCTTGAATGGGGGCTACGAGCAGTACTTC	CASSLNGGYEQYF
TRBJ2-7	-	11	TRBV27	TRBD1	TGTGCCAGCAGCGGACAGGGAGGCGAAAACTTC	CASSGQGGENF
TRBJ2-7	-	16	TRBV6-2/TRBV6-3	TRBD2	TGTGCCAGCAGTTACTCGACGGCGGGAGGCACATACGAGCAGTACTTC	CASSYSTAGGTYEQYF
TRBJ2-7	-	13	TRBV7-9	-	TGTGCCACAGCCCCGGGACAAACTTACGAGCAGTACTTC	CATAPGQTYEQYF
TRBJ2-3	-	17	TRBV14	TRBD2	TGTGCCAGCAGCCAAGACCTTCTGACTAGCATCCCAGATACGCAGTATTTT	CASSQDLLTSIPDTQYF
TRBJ2-3	few	14	TRBV4-1	TRBD2	TGCGCCAGCAGCCCTCCTAGCGGGACAGATACGCAGTATTTT	CASSPPSGTDTQYF
TRBJ2-1	-	15	TRBV9	-	TGTGCCAGCAGCGTAACTGGCCTAGCCACAGATGAGCAGTTCTTC	CASSVTGLATDEQFF
TRBJ2-7	-	15	TRBV5-4	TRBD2	TGTGCCAGCAGGGCGCGGGGGGCGCCCTCCTACGAGCAGTACTTC	CASRARGAPSYEQYF
TRBJ2-5	-	17	TRBV9	-	TGTGCCAGCAGCGTAGCAGTCAGGGAAACAAACCAAGAGACCCAGTACTTC	CASSVAVRETNQETQYF
TRBJ2-1	-	13	TRBV10-3	-	TGTGCCATCAGTGAGGGCATACTGGGTGAGCAGTTCTTC	CAISEGILGEQFF
TRBJ2-7	few	13	TRBV20-1	TRBD1	TGCAGTGCTAGGGGGACAGCAAACTACGAGCAGTACTTC	CSARGTANYEQYF
TRBJ2-1	many	15	TRBV6-1	TRBD2	TGTGCCAGCAGTGAGACTAGCGGGAGCTCCGATGAGCAGTTCTTC	CASSETSGSSDEQFF
TRBJ2-1	many	18	TRBV7-2	TRBD2	TGTGCCAGCAGCGCTATAGCGGGGGGCCTGAGCTCCTACAATGAGCAGTTCTTC	CASSAIAGGLSSYNEQFF
TRBJ2-6	-	17	TRBV21-1	-	TGTGCCAGCAGCAAAAACCCTTGCCGCTCTGGGGCCAACGTCCTGACTTTC	CASSKNPCRSGANVLTF
TRBJ2-1	-	16	TRBV6-2/TRBV6-3	TRBD2	TGTGCCAGCAGTTACTCGGGACTAGCGGGAGGGGATGAGCAGTTCTTC	CASSYSGLAGGDEQFF
TRBJ2-1	few	15	TRBV27	TRBD2	TGTGCCAGCAGTTTAACGGGGGGGGCCTACAATGAGCAGTTCTTC	CASSLTGGAYNEQFF
TRBJ2-1	-	12	TRBV7-2	-	TGTGCCAGCACATTCATTGTGACTGAGCAGTTCTTC	CASTFIVTEQFF
TRBJ2-1	few	13	TRBV12-3/TRBV12-4	-	TGTGCCAGCAGTTTATCCCCCCCCAATGAGCAGTTCTTC	CASSLSPPNEQFF
TRBJ2-3	many	16	TRBV5-1	-	TGCGCCAGCAGCTTGGCCACCTTCTGGGAGACAGATACGCAGTATTTT	CASSLATFWETDTQYF
TRBJ1-3	few	16	TRBV6-5	-	TGTGCCAGCAGCACGGGGTTTATGAGCTCTGGAAACACCATATATTTT	CASSTGFMSSGNTIYF
TRBJ1-1	-	14	TRBV9	-	TGTGCCAGCAGCGGTACAGGGACGAACACTGAAGCTTTCTTT	CASSGTGTNTEAFF
TRBJ1-5	-	16	TRBV7-8	-	TGTGCCAGCAGCTTAGCAGTCTCAGGTCTCACCCAGCCCCAGCATTTT	CASSLAVSGLTQPQHF
TRBJ2-1	-	16	TRBV6-1	-	TGTGCCAGCGAGGGAAGTATGGGGAGTGGGGGGAATGAGCAGTTCTTC	CASEGSMGSGGNEQFF
TRBJ1-1	-	17	TRBV4-2	-	TGTGCCAGCAGCCAAGCTAGCGGGGGGGCTATCGGTACTGAAGCTTTCTTT	CASSQASGGAIGTEAFF
TRBJ2-1	-	14	TRBV12-3/TRBV12-4	-	TGTGCCAGCAGTTTATTGGCCAGCGTCTATGAGCAGTTCTTC	CASSLLASVYEQFF
TRBJ2-7	few	15	TRBV4-3	-	TGCGCCAGCAGCCAAGAAGGTAGCCCTTACTACGAGCAGTACTTC	CASSQEGSPYYEQYF
TRBJ1-2	-	14	TRBV27	-	TGTGCCAGCAGTTTAGCCGGCGTTGGGGGTGGCTACACCTTC	CASSLAGVGGGYTF
TRBJ2-3	few	18	TRBV7-6	TRBD2	TGTGCCAGCAGCTTGGAACACTATAGCGGGGGGAAGTCAGATACGCAGTATTTT	CASSLEHYSGGKSDTQYF
TRBJ2-5	few	14	TRBV6-5	TRBD1	TGTGCCAGCAGTTACCGGGACAGCCAAGAGACCCAGTACTTC	CASSYRDSQETQYF
TRBJ2-1	-	15	TRBV7-6	TRBD2	TGTGCCAGCAGCCTCAGCGGGAGCACCTACAATGAGCAGTTCTTC	CASSLSGSTYNEQFF
TRBJ2-1	-	14	TRBV24-1	-	TGTGCCACCAGTACATGGGAACTTTCGGATGAGCAGTTCTTC	CATSTWELSDEQFF
TRBJ2-7	-	16	TRBV13	TRBD1	TGTGCCAGCAGCTCCAGACAGGGGGATTCCTCTCGGGAGCAGTACTTC	CASSSRQGDSSREQYF
TRBJ2-1	-	15	TRBV12-3/TRBV12-4	TRBD2	TGTGCCAGCAGTTTCGGACTAGCGGGATACAATGAGCAGTTCTTC	CASSFGLAGYNEQFF
TRBJ2-3	few	14	TRBV29-1	-	TGCAGCGTTGGAATTAGCGGAAGGACAGATACGCAGTATTTT	CSVGISGRTDTQYF
TRBJ2-7	few	14	TRBV4-2	-	TGTGCCAGCAGCCAAGCGGAGCTCTCCTACGAGCAGTACTTC	CASSQAELSYEQYF
TRBJ1-2	few	17	TRBV5-6	-	TGTGCCAGCTTGACAGCACCCACCTTCGGCCGTAACTATGGCTACACCTTC	CASLTAPTFGRNYGYTF
TRBJ2-1	-	8	TRBV20-1	-	TGCAGTGCGGGTGTACTGTTCTTC	CSAGVLFF
TRBJ1-5	-	13	TRBV20-1	-	TGCAGTTCGCTAGGGGGGGACAATCAGCCCCAGCATTTT	CSSLGGDNQPQHF
TRBJ2-7	-	18	TRBV7-9	-	TGTGCCAGCAGCTTAGTAACAGCGCTTAGTTGGACGTCCTACGAGCAGTACTTC	CASSLVTALSWTSYEQYF
TRBJ2-2	few	14	TRBV3-1	-	TGTGCCAGCAGCCAAGACGTAACGCCCGGGGAGCTGTTTTTT	CASSQDVTPGELFF
TRBJ2-3	-	16	TRBV6-5	-	TGTGCCAGCAGTTTGGACCTCGGCAGGGCTGAGGATACGCAGTATTTT	CASSLDLGRAEDTQYF
TRBJ2-2	-	15	TRBV20-1	-	TGCAGTGCTCAGGGGGGACAGAGGAACACCGGGGAGCTGTTTTTT	CSAQGGQRNTGELFF
TRBJ2-7	few	15	TRBV12-3/TRBV12-4	-	TGTGCCAGCAGTCCCCCGGTAGGCAGGGACTACGAGCAGTACTTC	CASSPPVGRDYEQYF
TRBJ2-1	few	14	TRBV29-1	TRBD2	TGCAGCGTCTCTAGCGGGCCTTCATACAATGAGCAGTTCTTC	CSVSSGPSYNEQFF
TRBJ2-7	-	14	TRBV12-3/TRBV12-4	TRBD2	TGTGCCAGCTCGACTAGCGGGAGGGTCTACGAGCAGTACTTC	CASSTSGRVYEQYF
TRBJ2-7	-	16	TRBV4-2	-	TGTGCCAGCAGCCAAAGGAGGGCGGCATCATCCTACGAGCAGTACTTC	CASSQRRAASSYEQYF
TRBJ1-2	few	16	TRBV7-8	TRBD1	TGTGCCAGCAGCGTAGGGACAGACTTACCCATGGACGGCTACACCTTC	CASSVGTDLPMDGYTF
TRBJ1-1	few	15	TRBV12-3/TRBV12-4	-	TGTGCCAGCAGTTTTAGGGCGGCCAGGGGAGATGAAGCTTTCTTT	CASSFRAARGDEAFF
TRBJ2-7	few	16	TRBV4-3	TRBD1	TGCGCCAGCAGCCAAGATTCGACAGGGGCGGGGTACGAGCAGTACTTC	CASSQDSTGAGYEQYF
TRBJ2-1	-	12	TRBV6-1	-	TGTGCCAGCAAAGGGGACTACAATGAGCAGTTCTTC	CASKGDYNEQFF